One sample yielded the 14 T cell receptor beta chains listed below, sequenced in a study of T cell changes during pregnancy in multiple sclerosis. Profiling relied on immunoSEQ multiplex PCR, and the TCRdb table lists in-frame clones only, not all of them. The sample records around 50,000 clones, roughly nine tenths being singletons. The sample in question was CD4+ T cells from peripheral blood mononuclear cells, obtained in the second trimester of pregnancy. These receptors were taken from a female donor with multiple sclerosis, enrolled in a pregnancy study.

In this sample, this clone turned up once. In DNA, the CDR3 is TGTGCCAGCAGTTACATGGGGCTGAGAACCCTTTTACATTTT. Its translation is CASSYMGLRTLLHF. The gene calls are TRBV6-5 and TRBJ1-5; weak D call: TRBD1 (5 bases). Trimming removed 2 bases from V and 16 bases from J, with 21 bases in between. Germline loops: CDR1 MNHEY, CDR2 SVGAGI. The CDR3 is 14 residues long.

The genes are TRBV21-1 and TRBJ2-6; TRBD1 is the table's D call and was not checked against the DNA. TRBV21-1 is listed as a pseudogene. This CDR3 has 18 residues. CDR3 nucleotides: TGTGCCAGCTCCGAGGGGGGACAGGGGAGCTCTGGGGCCAACGTCCTGACTTTC. Its protein product is CASSEGGQGSSGANVLTF.

The chain is built from TRBV5-6 and TRBJ2-7, with 7 bases identical to TRBD1. Germline CDR1 is SGHDT and CDR2 is YYEEEE. This CDR3 is built from 13 residues. J was trimmed by 2 bases and V by 4 bases; bases with no gene match: 3. The CDR3 protein is CASSVDRAYEQYF. The CDR3 nucleotides are TGTGCCAGCAGCGTTGACAGGGCCTACGAGCAGTACTTC.

The chain is built from TRBV6-6 and TRBJ2-1; TRBD1 matches at 7 bases. CDR3 length: 12 residues. The V gene end was trimmed by 5 bases and the J gene end by 11 bases; junction bases not matched to a gene: 6. Germline V lookup: CDR1 MNHNY, CDR2 SVGAGI (reference sequence). This CDR3 reads CASSPDREQQFF. The DNA for the CDR3 is TGTGCCAGCAGTCCCGACAGGGAACAGCAGTTCTTC.

The rearrangement uses TRBV5-1 and TRBJ1-1, with D unclear. The CDR3 totals 12 residues. The germline V and J ends were trimmed by 3 bases and 4 bases, with 7 bases remaining between them. Looked up from germline, CDR1 is SGHRS and CDR2 is YFSETQ. The CDR3 is CASSSTTTEAFF. The CDR3, as DNA: TGCGCCAGCAGCTCGACTACCACTGAAGCTTTCTTT.

The CDR3 sequence is CASSSRAGQKETQYF. In DNA, the CDR3 is TGTGCCAGCAGCTCCAGGGCGGGACAGAAAGAGACCCAGTACTTC. The rearrangement joins TRBV7-9 to TRBJ2-5; possibly TRBD1 for D (7 bases). CDR3 length equals 15 residues. Germline values: CDR1 SEHNR, CDR2 FQNEAQ (reference sequence). V was trimmed by 4 bases and J by 3 bases, leaving 15 bases between them.

The rearrangement joins TRBV15 to TRBJ2-2; possible D gene TRBD1, 7 bases. Between the trimmed V and J ends, which lost 0 bases and 8 bases, there was a span of 19 bases. The CDR3 has 17 amino acids. Germline V CDR1 and CDR2: LNHNV, YYDKDF (reference sequence). CDR3 in amino acids: CATSRDLTTGRHGELFF. The DNA for the CDR3 is TGTGCCACCAGCAGAGATCTGACGACAGGGAGGCATGGGGAGCTGTTTTTT.

The count of this clone is one. The rearrangement links TRBV5-4 to TRBJ2-1, with a tentative D call TRBD2 (5 bases). The CDR3 spans 16 residues. V gave up 5 bases and J gave up 0 bases, with 15 bases separating them. CDR1 is SGHNT, CDR2 YYREEE, per germline (reference sequence). CDR3 sequence reads: CASSPSRASSYNEQFF. CDR3 in DNA: TGTGCCAGCAGTCCCTCGAGGGCCAGCTCCTACAATGAGCAGTTCTTC.

The gene calls are TRBV9 and TRBJ2-1, with TRBD2 matching 11 bases. This CDR3 comprises 14 residues. Per germline, CDR1 SGDLS and CDR2 YYNGEE. Unmatched junction bases numbered 7, after V lost 4 bases and J lost 10 bases. This CDR3 reads CASSTSGSRREQFF. The CDR3 nucleotides are TGTGCCAGCAGCACTAGCGGGAGCCGTCGAGAGCAGTTCTTC.

The CDR3 nucleotides are TGTGCCAGCAGCTTAGGGACTAGTGGTACCGGGGAGCTGTTTTTT. It yields the protein CASSLGTSGTGELFF. The rearrangement links TRBV7-8 to TRBJ2-2; 7 bases match TRBD2. Germline V gene data show CDR1 as SGHVS and CDR2 as FQNEAQ. Trimming removed 1 base from V and 5 bases from J; junction bases left unmatched: 4. The CDR3 covers 15 residues.

The chain uses TRBV7-2 and TRBJ1-1; D not certain. V lost 1 base, J lost 4 bases, and 13 bases lay in between. The CDR3 spans 15 residues. Germline V gives CDR1 SGHTA, CDR2 FQGNSA. The DNA of the CDR3 is TGTGCCAGCAGCTTAGGGGCAGCAGATATCACTGAAGCTTTCTTT. It yields the protein CASSLGAADITEAFF. Looking up the rest from reference TRBV7-2 and TRBJ1-1 gives the full variable domain: GAGVSQSPSNKVTEKGKDVELRCDPISGHTALYWYRQSLGQGLEFLIYFQGNSAPDKSGLPSDRFSAERTGGSVSTLTIQRTQQEDSAVYLCASSLGAADITEAFFGQGTRLTVV.

The chain recombines TRBV27 with TRBJ2-3; TRBD1 might be the D (6 bases). V dropped 8 bases and J dropped 1 base, with 16 bases sitting between them. The CDR3 spans 15 residues. CDR1 is MNHEY and CDR2 is SMNVEV in the germline V gene (reference sequence). CDR3 nucleotide sequence: TGTGCCAGCGCCAACAGGGTTCCTGGCACAGATACGCAGTATTTT. Its protein is CASANRVPGTDTQYF.

J is TRBJ1-2 and V is TRBV2, with 10 bases aligning to TRBD1. Germline CDR1 and CDR2: SNHLY and FYNNEI. V dropped 5 bases and J dropped 5; count of bases not matched to a gene: 5. The length of the CDR3 is 14 residues. CDR3 amino acids: CASSRQGAIYGYTF. CDR3 in DNA: TGTGCCAGCAGTCGACAGGGGGCTATATATGGCTACACCTTC.

This sequence joins TRBV2 and TRBJ2-1, with 11 bases identical to TRBD1. The length of the CDR3 is 14 residues. Germline V gene lookup returns CDR1 SNHLY and CDR2 FYNNEI. Trimming took 11 bases from V and 6 from J; bases not matched to a gene: 9. CDR3 sequence reads: CASSRTGGFNEQFF. The CDR3 nucleotides are TGTGCCTCCTCCCGGACAGGGGGCTTCAATGAGCAGTTCTTC.